Below, 12 T cell receptor beta chains from the same sample are listed, as sequenced in a study of tumor-infiltrating lymphocytes in oesophageal squamous cell carcinoma. Using its own MiXCR run on the PCR reads, TCRdb lists one record per CDR3 protein. The sample shows around 12,000 distinct CDR3 sequences, approximately 47% of them seen only once. The sample consisted of blood. The receptors shown here come from a female donor with esophageal squamous cell carcinoma.

The CDR3 region has the DNA TGTGCCACCAGTGATCAGGGACAGGGGCCTTACAATGAGCAGTTCTTC. As protein: CATSDQGQGPYNEQFF. The V gene is TRBV24-1, the J gene TRBJ2-5; 10 positions agree with TRBD1. The J call may be wrong; the DNA end is better matched by TRBJ2-1. The CDR3 totals 16 residues. CDR1 KGHDR and CDR2 SFDVKD come from the germline V gene.

The V call is TRBV11-2, the J call TRBJ1-6; D is unresolved. Germline V gives CDR1 SGHAT, CDR2 FQNNGV. This CDR3 comprises 14 residues. Trimming shortened V by 1 base and J by 19 bases, and 20 bases separated the two germline ends. The CDR3 bases are TGTGCCAGCAGCTTAGGACACCTCTCCTACGAGCAGCACTTT. Encoded protein: CASSLGHLSYEQHF. Looking up the rest from reference TRBV11-2 and TRBJ1-6 gives the full variable domain: EAGVAQSPRYKIIEKRQSVAFWCNPISGHATLYWYQQILGQGPKLLIQFQNNGVVDDSQLPKDRFSAERLKGVDSTLKIQPAKLEDSAVYLCASSLGHLSYEQHFGNGTRLTVT.

This clonotype rates as medium-sized. The rearrangement joins TRBV7-8 to TRBJ2-3; 7 bases map to TRBD2. After removal of 3 bases from V and 4 bases from J, the junction contained 7 bases not matched to a gene. Germline V gene lookup returns CDR1 SGHVS and CDR2 FQNEAQ. The CDR3 loop spans 15 amino acids. The CDR3 region is CASSFRGRGPDTQYF. CDR3 bases: TGTGCCAGCAGCTTTCGCGGGAGAGGCCCAGATACGCAGTATTTT.

The gene calls are TRBV6-1 and TRBJ2-1; D may be TRBD1 (6 bases). The CDR3 is 13 amino acids. Germline V gives CDR1 MNHNS, CDR2 SASEGT. Trimming took 8 bases from V and 0 from J, leaving 8 bases between them. DNA of the CDR3: TGTGCCAGCCGGGACAACTCCTACAATGAGCAGTTCTTC. This encodes CASRDNSYNEQFF.

This clonotype turned up a few times. The rearrangement uses TRBV6-1 and TRBJ2-2, with no clear D. This CDR3 has 14 amino acids. Germline values: CDR1 MNHNS, CDR2 SASEGT. The V gene lost 5 bases and the J gene lost 4 bases, with 11 bases spanning the gap. CDR3 protein: CASSFWRSTGELFF. The CDR3 DNA reads as TGTGCCAGCAGTTTTTGGCGTAGCACCGGGGAGCTGTTTTTT.

The chain links TRBV6-6 to TRBJ2-2, with 8 bases that match TRBD1. The CDR3 is 15 amino acids. Trimming at V came to 2 bases and at J to 6 bases, leaving 5 bases not matched to a gene. CDR1 MNHNY and CDR2 SVGAGI come from the germline V gene (reference sequence). The CDR3 here is CASSYVTGGSGELFF. Here the CDR3 DNA reads TGTGCCAGCAGTTACGTAACAGGGGGGTCCGGGGAGCTGTTTTTT.

This clonotype appeared a few times. This chain joins TRBV7-8 and TRBJ2-4; D is possibly TRBD1 (5 bases). The end of the DNA is better explained by TRBJ2-6, so the J call may be wrong. The CDR3 is 17 residues long. The germline V gene has CDR1 SGHVS and CDR2 FQNEAQ. For the CDR3, the DNA is TGTGCCAGCAGTATCAGACAGTGGCCAGCAGGGGCCAACGTCCTGACTTTC. Translating gives CASSIRQWPAGANVLTF.

This clonotype was seen ten or more times. This chain uses TRBV5-1 with TRBJ1-4; D not certain. Looked up from germline, CDR1 is SGHRS and CDR2 is YFSETQ. The length of the CDR3 is 14 residues. Trimming cost V 1 base and J 5 bases, with 9 bases left between them. CDR3 amino acids: CASSLYSQNEKLFF. Here the CDR3 DNA reads TGCGCCAGCAGCTTGTACAGCCAAAATGAAAAACTGTTTTTT.

CDR3 amino acids: CASRPNGQEWGQETQYF. The CDR3 nucleotides read TGTGCCAGCAGACCGAATGGACAGGAGTGGGGGCAAGAGACCCAGTACTTC. J is TRBJ2-7 and V is TRBV27; 7 nucleotides line up with TRBD1. Judging by the DNA end, TRBJ2-5 fits better; the J call may be wrong. The germline CDR1 and CDR2 sequences are MNHEY and SMNVEV (reference sequence). The CDR3 has 17 residues.

This clonotype was seen repeatedly, ten times or more. This rearrangement joins TRBV12-3 or TRBV12-4 to TRBJ2-7; 14 bases align to TRBD2. CDR3 length: 14 amino acids. With 7 bases clipped from V and 6 bases from J, the junction kept 5 bases outside the gene matches. The CDR3 loop is CASIGTSGGSEQYF. The DNA for the CDR3 is TGTGCCAGCATTGGGACTAGCGGGGGCTCCGAGCAGTACTTC.

This clonotype was recorded a few times. The J gene is TRBJ2-1, the V gene TRBV7-6, with TRBD2 matching over 10 bases. CDR1 is SGHVS, CDR2 FNYEAQ, per germline. The CDR3 spans 16 residues. The trim removed 1 base at V and 0 bases at J, leaving 0 bases unmatched. The CDR3 here is CASSLGTSGSYNEQFF. CDR3 DNA: TGTGCCAGCAGCTTAGGGACTAGCGGCTCCTACAATGAGCAGTTCTTC.

This clonotype was counted once. This chain connects TRBV7-4 to TRBJ2-5; 9 nucleotides line up with TRBD1. The germline V gene encodes CDR1 SGHVT and CDR2 SQSDAQ. Trimming at V came to 2 bases and at J to 5 bases, leaving 6 bases not matched to a gene. This CDR3 has 15 amino acids. CDR3 protein: CASSLKGQGRETQYF. The CDR3 DNA reads TGTGCCAGCAGCTTAAAGGGACAGGGCCGGGAGACCCAGTACTTC. The variable domain in full, completed from reference TRBV7-4 and TRBJ2-5, reads GAGVSQSPRYKVAKRGRDVALRCDSISGHVTLYWYRQTLGQGSEVLTYSQSDAQRDKSGRPSGRFSAERPERSVSTLKIQRTEQGDSAVYLCASSLKGQGRETQYFGPGTRLLVL.